The clone carrying this T cell receptor (beta chain) has at least ten counts. The antigen is not known. The data derive from a study of T cells after yellow fever vaccination. The CDR3 sequence is 14 residues long. Trimming left V 6 bases short and J 2 bases short, with 14 bases between. From germline, CDR1 is LNHDA and CDR2 SQIVND (reference sequence). One entry per CDR3 protein results from TCRdb running MiXCR on the 5' RACE reads. Counted here are fewer than 400,000 distinct CDR3 sequences, roughly 6.2% occurring once; the ten biggest clones make up 15%. Findings of the study overall: Clones that expanded after primary vaccination mostly reappeared after the booster (96% CD4, 88% CD8).

This TCR was recovered from a man younger than 40 who received the YFV17D yellow fever vaccine. The J gene is TRBJ2-7, the V gene TRBV19; D may correspond to TRBD1 or TRBD2 (5 bases each). The material sequenced was PBMCs, taken 5 days after the yellow fever booster vaccination. CDR3 DNA: TGTGCCAGTAGCGGGGCCGTGGGAACCTACGAGCAGTACTTC. Protein product: CASSGAVGTYEQYF.